This TCR beta chain was documented in a study of siplizumab effects on memory and regulatory T cells. The table came from immunoSEQ multiplex PCR; TCRdb's copy has only in-frame clones and leaves some out. The repertoire has over 65,000 clones, approximately 95% of them found once; the top ten carry around 18%. CDR1 and CDR2 (germline): SNHLY, FYNNEI. Germline trimming cut 3 bases from V and 3 bases from J; bases unmatched to any gene: 10. This CDR3 has 16 residues. This clone was detected once. The source is a human donor in good health. The chain couples TRBV2 to TRBJ1-2; 7 nucleotides align to TRBD1. The sample comprised CD8+ T cells sorted from blood. CDR3 region: CASSETIQGFDYGYTF. CDR3 nucleotide sequence: TGTGCCAGCAGTGAGACCATACAGGGGTTTGACTATGGCTACACCTTC.